These T cell receptor beta chains were read from a single sample in a study of CD8+CD57+ T cells in acquired aplastic anemia. TCRdb itself ran the reads through MiXCR, one entry per CDR3 protein. The table has 150,000 to 200,000 distinct CDR3 sequences, 71% seen once; the top ten hold 40% to 60%. The sequencing sample was made of sorted CD4+, CD8+, or CD8+CD57+ T cells (not recorded which) from PBMCs. All receptors come from a human donor with aplastic anemia. Each CDR3 is given with its conserved first and last residue. D genes are given only for firm matches. Size is stated for part of the rows, as once, few or many counts, or as a class when the clone is expanded.

j_gene,d_gene,v_gene,abundance,CDR3nt,CDR3aa
TRBJ1-2,TRBD1,TRBV24-1,.,TGTGCCACCAGTACGAGGGGGCAGGGGTATGGCTACACCTTC,CATSTRGQGYGYTF
TRBJ2-5,.,TRBV7-2,.,TGTGCCAGCAGCTTAGCCGAGGGGCGAGAGACCCAGTACTTC,CASSLAEGRETQYF
TRBJ1-1,TRBD1,TRBV12-3/TRBV12-4,few,TGTGCCAGCAGTTTAAGGACAGGGAATACTGAAGCTTTCTTT,CASSLRTGNTEAFF
TRBJ2-7,.,TRBV20-1,few,TGCAGTGCTAGGGACGTTATCACTGTCGTCCACGAGCAGTACTTC,CSARDVITVVHEQYF
TRBJ2-3,.,TRBV5-1,few,TGTGCCAGCAGCTTAGTTGGCCAGGGTACAGATACGCAGTATTTT,CASSLVGQGTDTQYF
TRBJ1-4,.,TRBV15,once,TGTGCCACCAGCAGGGGCAGAGCTGCAACTAATGAAAAACTGTTTTTT,CATSRGRAATNEKLFF
TRBJ2-1,.,TRBV5-6,.,TGTGCCAGCAGCTCTTCAACGAGCTCATACAATGAGCAGTTCTTC,CASSSSTSSYNEQFF
TRBJ2-6,.,TRBV25-1,.,TGTGCCAGTCGTGGGATCTCTGGGGCCAACGTCCTGACTTTC,CASRGISGANVLTF
TRBJ2-1,TRBD2,TRBV7-8,few,TGTGCCAGCAGCACCCCTAGCGGGGAGCACAATGAGCAGTTCTTC,CASSTPSGEHNEQFF
TRBJ2-2,.,TRBV15,.,TGTGCCACCAGCGGTGGGACGGTAAACACCGGGGAGCTGTTTTTT,CATSGGTVNTGELFF
TRBJ2-5,.,TRBV7-6,.,TGTGCCAGCAGCTCCCTAGGAGGGGACCAAGAGACCCAGTACTTC,CASSSLGGDQETQYF
TRBJ1-3,.,TRBV15,.,TGTGCCACCAGCAAGGACAGCTCTGGAAACACCATATATTTT,CATSKDSSGNTIYF
TRBJ2-1,.,TRBV7-8,once,TGTGCCAGCAGCTTTAACCAGGACTACAATGAGCAGTTCTTC,CASSFNQDYNEQFF
TRBJ1-6,TRBD1,TRBV20-1,once,TGCAGTGCAACGGGACAGAGCTCCTATAATTCACCCCTCCACTTT,CSATGQSSYNSPLHF
TRBJ1-4,TRBD1,TRBV10-1,few,TGCGCCAGCAGTTCGGGACAGGGAATGGAACTGTTTTTT,CASSSGQGMELFF
TRBJ1-1,TRBD1,TRBV7-2,.,TGTGCCAGCAGCTTAGAATCGGGACAGGGGGCGCGGGCTTTCTTT,CASSLESGQGARAFF
TRBJ2-5,TRBD2,TRBV5-5,.,TGTGCCAGCAGCTCCGGACTAGCGGGCCTACAAGAGACCCAGTACTTC,CASSSGLAGLQETQYF
TRBJ2-2,.,TRBV20-1,.,TGCAGTGCCCCAGCTGACGGGGAGCTGTTTTTT,CSAPADGELFF
TRBJ1-4,.,TRBV7-2,.,TGTGCCAGCAGCCGCTACCCGGGGGCGCAGGAAAAACTGTTTTTT,CASSRYPGAQEKLFF
TRBJ1-1,.,TRBV7-9,.,TGTGCCAGCAGCTTAATCGGGGATACTGAAGCTTTCTTT,CASSLIGDTEAFF
TRBJ2-1,.,TRBV5-1,few,TGCGCCAGCAGCTTGGAGGGGAATGAGCAGTTCTTC,CASSLEGNEQFF
TRBJ2-5,TRBD2,TRBV2,.,TGTGCCAGCAGACCAGGACTAGCCGCTGTGACCCAGTACTTC,CASRPGLAAVTQYF
TRBJ1-2,.,TRBV29-1,.,TGCAGCGTTGATGATAAGGCACACTATGGCTACACCTTC,CSVDDKAHYGYTF
TRBJ2-1,TRBD2,TRBV15,few,TGTGCCACCAGACCTAGCGGAGACTACAATGAGCAGTTCTTC,CATRPSGDYNEQFF
TRBJ2-5,.,TRBV15,.,TGTGCCACCAGCAGAGAGGGGGAGACCCAGTACTTC,CATSREGETQYF
TRBJ2-1,TRBD2,TRBV20-1,.,TGCAGTGCTAGGCCTAGCGGGAGGTTAGGTGAGCAGTTCTTC,CSARPSGRLGEQFF
TRBJ2-7,.,TRBV6-2/TRBV6-3,.,TGTGCCAGCGATGGGCCGGATTTATCCTACGAGCAGTACTTC,CASDGPDLSYEQYF